The 3 T cell receptor beta chains below were found in one sample sequenced in a study of T cell responses to AZD1222 COVID-19 vaccine. Produced via immunoSEQ multiplex PCR; TCRdb's table is partial and in-frame only. The sample contains around 110,000 clones, almost 90% of which appear only once. This specimen consisted of peripheral blood, obtained on day 0 of AZD1222 vaccination. These receptors were collected from an adult in good health.

The chain carries TRBV30 and TRBJ2-7; D is perhaps TRBD1 or TRBD2 (6 bases each). Germline V gives CDR1 GTSNPN, CDR2 SVGIG (reference sequence). The CDR3 is 13 residues long. The V gene lost 2 bases and the J gene lost 3 bases, with 11 bases spanning the gap. In DNA, the CDR3 is TGTGCCTGGAGTAGGGGGGTGGGCTACGAGCAGTACTTC. This codes for CAWSRGVGYEQYF. The whole variable domain, filled in from reference TRBV30 and TRBJ2-7, reads SQTIHQWPATLVQPVGSPLSLECTVEGTSNPNLYWYRQAAGRGLQLLFYSVGIGQISSEVPQNLSASRPQDRQFILSSKKLLLSDSGFYLCAWSRGVGYEQYFGPGTRLTVT.

This chain joins TRBV18 and TRBJ2-2, with D hard to call. The CDR3 is made up of 14 amino acids. Germline V gives CDR1 KGHSH, CDR2 LQKENI. Trimming cost V 6 bases and J 5 bases, with 13 bases left between them. The CDR3 DNA follows: TGTGCCAGCTCTTCCAGGACCTCTACCGGGGAGCTGTTTTTT. Protein product: CASSSRTSTGELFF.

The chain is built from TRBV5-1 and TRBJ1-2; no firm D call. Germline V gene lookup returns CDR1 SGHRS and CDR2 YFSETQ. Trimming stripped 2 bases from V and 1 base from J, with 9 bases between. The CDR3 sequence is 14 residues long. As DNA, the CDR3 is TGCGCCAGCAGCTTTAACATCAATAACTATGGCTACACCTTC. This gives the protein CASSFNINNYGYTF.